This record covers a single T cell receptor beta chain. Its specificity is not known. This CDR3 has 15 amino acids. Germline loops: CDR1 LNHDA, CDR2 SQIVND (reference sequence). Trimming took 6 bases from V and 8 from J; bases not matched to a gene: 7. The sample belongs to a study of chemoradiotherapy in HPV16-positive cancers. Study observations and caveats: Non-HPV-specific T cells did not expand in tumors during treatment, whereas candidate HPV-specific clones and E7-related motifs did.

Sequenced by immunoSEQ multiplex PCR; TCRdb stores in-frame clones only, minus some. This table has about 9,700 clones, about nine tenths appearing once. The sequencing here drew on blood, taken from a patient who underwent chemoradiotherapy. The receptor was derived from a human donor with HPV-associated anogenital cancer. The chain recombines TRBV19 with TRBJ2-1; the match to TRBD2 covers 13 bases. CDR3 in amino acids: CASRDSGTSGDEQFF. The CDR3 nucleotides read TGTGCCAGTAGAGACTCCGGGACTAGCGGGGATGAGCAGTTCTTC.